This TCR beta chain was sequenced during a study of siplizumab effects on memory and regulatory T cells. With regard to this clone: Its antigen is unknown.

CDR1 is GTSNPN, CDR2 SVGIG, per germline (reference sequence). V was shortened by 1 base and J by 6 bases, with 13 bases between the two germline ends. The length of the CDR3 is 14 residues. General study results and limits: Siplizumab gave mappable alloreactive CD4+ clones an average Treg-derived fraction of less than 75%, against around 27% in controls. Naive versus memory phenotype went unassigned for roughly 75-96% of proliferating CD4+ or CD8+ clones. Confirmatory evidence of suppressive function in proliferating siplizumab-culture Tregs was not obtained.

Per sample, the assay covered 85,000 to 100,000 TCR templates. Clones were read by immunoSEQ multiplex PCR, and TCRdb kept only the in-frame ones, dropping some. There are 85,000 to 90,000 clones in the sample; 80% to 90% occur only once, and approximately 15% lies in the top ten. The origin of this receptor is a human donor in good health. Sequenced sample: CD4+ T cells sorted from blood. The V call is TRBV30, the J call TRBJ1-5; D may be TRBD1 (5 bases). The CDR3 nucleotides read TGTGCCTGGAGTGGGTCACAGGCGGGTCAGCCCCAGCATTTT. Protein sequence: CAWSGSQAGQPQHF.